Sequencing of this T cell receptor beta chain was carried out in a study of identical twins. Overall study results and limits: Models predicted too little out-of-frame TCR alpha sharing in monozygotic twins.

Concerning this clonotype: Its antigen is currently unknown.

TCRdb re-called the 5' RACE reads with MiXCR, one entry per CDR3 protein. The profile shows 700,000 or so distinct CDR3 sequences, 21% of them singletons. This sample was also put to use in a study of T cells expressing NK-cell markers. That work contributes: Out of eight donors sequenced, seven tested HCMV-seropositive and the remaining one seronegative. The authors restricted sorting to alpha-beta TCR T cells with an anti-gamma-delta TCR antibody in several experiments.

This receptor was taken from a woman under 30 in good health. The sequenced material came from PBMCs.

The CDR3 nucleotides read TGTGCCAGCAGCTTAGATTACAGGGGGGAGACCCAGTACTTC. This gives the protein CASSLDYRGETQYF. V and J are TRBV11-2 and TRBJ2-5; 8 nucleotides align to TRBD1. V lost 0 bases, J lost 5 bases, and 2 bases stayed unmatched. This CDR3 spans 14 amino acids. Germline V gene lookup returns CDR1 SGHAT and CDR2 FQNNGV.